The 9 T cell receptor beta chains below were found in one sample sequenced in a study of blood T cell repertoires in COVID-19. Here immunoSEQ multiplex PCR was the method, and the copy in TCRdb shows in-frame clones only, minus some. This table holds 150,000 to 200,000 clones, 88% found once. Sequencing was performed on peripheral blood. The source of these receptors is a woman in her twenties or thirties with acute or convalescent COVID-19.

J is TRBJ1-3 and V is TRBV28; D is possibly TRBD1 (5 bases). The V end lost 8 bases, the J end lost 4 bases, and 18 bases lay between the germline ends. The CDR3 is 15 amino acids. Germline lookup yields CDR1 MDHEN and CDR2 SYDVKM. The CDR3 protein is CASLVSGTGGNTIYF. The CDR3 region has the DNA TGTGCCAGCCTCGTTTCCGGGACTGGAGGAAACACCATATATTTT.

This clone showed up just once. The gene calls are TRBV6-5 and TRBJ2-5; 7 nucleotides align to TRBD1. The CDR3 totals 13 residues. Germline V gene sequence: CDR1 MNHEY, CDR2 SVGAGI. V dropped 9 bases and J dropped 1; count of bases not matched to a gene: 5. For the CDR3, the DNA is TGTGCCAGTTCGACAGGGTCCCAAGAGACCCAGTACTTC. This translates into CASSTGSQETQYF.

The V and J genes are TRBV10-3 and TRBJ2-7; D is perhaps TRBD2 (6 bases). V shed 0 bases and J shed 3 bases, with 9 bases lying between them. Germline CDR1 and CDR2: ENHRY and SYGVKD. The length of the CDR3 is 14 residues. The CDR3 DNA reads TGTGCCATCAGTGAGTCGGTTAGCGGCTACGAGCAGTACTTC. It encodes CAISESVSGYEQYF.

The gene calls are TRBV12-3 or TRBV12-4 and TRBJ1-5, with D possibly TRBD1 on 5 matching bases. The CDR3 covers 12 residues. Trimming cost V 9 bases and J 4 bases, with 10 bases left between them. The CDR3: CASRGANQPQHF. As DNA, the CDR3 is TGTGCCAGTAGGGGCGCAAATCAGCCCCAGCATTTT.

This chain connects TRBV6-5 to TRBJ2-1; D is possibly TRBD1 (5 bases). The CDR3 sequence is 14 residues long. CDR1 is MNHEY, CDR2 SVGAGI, per germline. Trimming left V 6 bases short and J 7 bases short, with 16 bases between. The DNA of the CDR3 is TGTGCCAGCAGGACCCCTGGGGCGAGAAATGAGCAGTTCTTC. Amino acids: CASRTPGARNEQFF.

The J gene is TRBJ2-5, the V gene TRBV28, with a tentative D call TRBD2 (6 bases). The CDR3 totals 17 residues. The germline V gene has CDR1 MDHEN and CDR2 SYDVKM. The germline V and J ends were trimmed by 5 bases and 2 bases, with 21 bases remaining between them. The chain's CDR3 is CASSPIRGLPMQETQYF. CDR3 coding DNA: TGTGCCAGCAGTCCGATACGGGGACTGCCTATGCAAGAGACCCAGTACTTC.

This clone was detected only once. The CDR3 sequence is CAWSGGNEQFF. The CDR3 DNA sequence: TGTGCCTGGTCGGGAGGAAATGAGCAGTTCTTC. V usage is TRBV30 and J usage is TRBJ2-1, with 7 bases fitting TRBD2. With 5 bases clipped from V and 7 bases from J, the junction kept 2 bases outside the gene matches. The germline V gene has CDR1 GTSNPN and CDR2 SVGIG (reference sequence). This CDR3 has 11 residues.

The chain recombines TRBV14 with TRBJ1-1; D not resolved. The V end was cut by 0 bases, the J end by 8 bases, with 10 bases between. CDR1 SGHDN and CDR2 FVKESK come from the germline V gene. The CDR3 is 13 residues long. This chain's CDR3 is CASSQDLNGEAFF. The CDR3 nucleotides are TGTGCCAGCAGCCAAGATCTTAACGGGGAAGCTTTCTTT.

The J gene is TRBJ2-7, the V gene TRBV11-2, with a possible D match to TRBD2 (5 bases). CDR3 length: 15 amino acids. CDR1 is SGHAT, CDR2 FQNNGV, per germline. V was cut by 2 bases and J by 0 bases, with 11 bases left in between. DNA of the CDR3: TGTGCCAGCAGCTTAAGGACGGGGTACTCCTACGAGCAGTACTTC. It specifies CASSLRTGYSYEQYF.